This is a list of T cell receptor beta chains from one sample in a study of T cells in Graves' hyperthyroidism and ophthalmopathy. A single record per CDR3 protein comes from TCRdb applying MiXCR to the multiplex PCR reads. The sample includes hundreds of thousands of distinct CDR3 sequences, approximately 14% of them seen just once. Sequenced sample: blood. The origin of the receptors is a woman aged 30 to 39 with Graves' hyperthyroidism that later progressed to Graves' ophthalmopathy. The conserved cysteine and the conserved F or W are not part of the CDR3 here. A D gene is named only where the DNA matches it firmly.

TRBV5-1 | - | ASSLGGNSLKRNTEAF
TRBV9 | - | ASSVEWGYEQY
TRBV6-2/TRBV6-3 | - | ASSSRSNGQF
TRBV6-2/TRBV6-3 | TRBD1 | ASRRQGEVVGGYT
TRBV5-4 | TRBD1 | ASRGTGSGDTQY
TRBV3-2 | - | ASSHITASANNEQF
TRBV12-3/TRBV12-4 | TRBD1 | ASSLAPQGAAF
TRBV11-3 | - | ASSPDRGTGELF
TRBV19 | - | ASSIVQGIQPQH
TRBV4-3 | - | ASSQAGANYGYT
TRBV2 | TRBD2 | ATAAGEFTDTQY
TRBV30 | TRBD1 | AWSPGQSASDTKY
TRBV28 | - | ASTASGGNTGELF
TRBV29-1 | TRBD1 | SVDQGDEKLF